One sample yielded the 19 T cell receptor beta chains listed below, sequenced in a study of cytomegalovirus exposure and HLA in healthy donors. The primer mix had 60 Vbeta and 13 Jbeta primers. This table comes from immunoSEQ multiplex PCR, and its TCRdb copy is limited to in-frame clones, with some not included. The sample includes about 110,000 clones, roughly 82% of them seen just once. The material sequenced was PBMCs. The source of these receptors is a man in his fifties in good health and CMV-seronegative.

The chain uses TRBV15 and TRBJ1-2, with D uncertain. The CDR3 spans 14 residues. V was shortened by 1 base and J by 1 base, with 7 bases between the two germline ends. Germline V gene sequence: CDR1 LNHNV, CDR2 YYDKDF (reference sequence). The CDR3 nucleotides read TGTGCCACCAGCAGAGGAGGCAGTAACTATGGCTACACCTTC. Its protein is CATSRGGSNYGYTF.

V and J are TRBV19 and TRBJ1-1; D gene unclear. The CDR3 is 14 residues long. Trimming took 9 bases from V and 5 from J, leaving 19 bases between them. Germline V CDR1 and CDR2: LNHDA, SQIVND (reference sequence). CDR3 amino acids: CASLKPGGRTEAFF. CDR3 nucleotide sequence: TGTGCCAGCCTTAAGCCGGGAGGAAGGACTGAAGCTTTCTTT.

This rearrangement joins TRBV10-2 to TRBJ1-3, with 8 bases aligning to TRBD1. The trim removed 7 bases at V and 4 bases at J, leaving 12 bases unmatched. Germline V gene lookup returns CDR1 WSHSY and CDR2 SAAADI. The CDR3 consists of 16 residues. The CDR3 sequence is CASTPAGGTGGNTIYF. The CDR3 bases are TGCGCCAGCACTCCCGCCGGGGGGACAGGAGGAAACACCATATATTTT.

This chain uses TRBV7-9 with TRBJ1-2; perhaps TRBD1 as D (5 bases). The germline V and J ends were trimmed by 3 bases and 0 bases, with 11 bases remaining between them. Germline V lookup: CDR1 SEHNR, CDR2 FQNEAQ (reference sequence). There are 15 residues in the CDR3. The CDR3: CASSLKGEANYGYTF. CDR3 DNA: TGTGCCAGCAGCTTGAAAGGGGAAGCTAACTATGGCTACACCTTC. Variable domain in full (rest from reference TRBV7-9 and TRBJ1-2): DTGVSQNPRHKITKRGQNVTFRCDPISEHNRLYWYRQTLGQGPEFLTYFQNEAQLEKSRLLSDRFSAERPKGSFSTLEIQRTEQGDSAMYLCASSLKGEANYGYTFGSGTRLTVV.

V and J are TRBV5-1 and TRBJ1-4, with 9 bases that match TRBD1. The V gene's germline CDR1 is SGHRS and CDR2 YFSETQ. J gave up 7 bases and V 4 bases, and 14 bases lay outside the gene matches. The CDR3 is 17 residues long. The CDR3 loop is CASSRVTPGQGGEKLFF. CDR3 in DNA: TGCGCCAGCAGCCGTGTTACACCGGGACAGGGTGGTGAAAAACTGTTTTTT.

This rearrangement joins TRBV30 to TRBJ1-4, with D possibly TRBD1 on 6 matching bases. Per the germline V gene, CDR1 is GTSNPN and CDR2 is SVGIG (reference sequence). This CDR3 is 16 amino acids long. Trimming took 1 base from V and 6 from J, leaving 18 bases between them. This CDR3 reads CAWSGRGAIRDEKLFF. The CDR3, as DNA: TGTGCCTGGAGTGGACGGGGGGCTATTCGAGATGAAAAACTGTTTTTT.

CDR3 coding DNA: TGTGCTAGTGGTTCCGGAGTGGGCTCTGGAAACACCATATATTTT. This gives the protein CASGSGVGSGNTIYF. The chain links TRBV12-5 to TRBJ1-3; no clear D gene. The V gene lost 4 bases and the J gene lost 0 bases, with 10 bases spanning the gap. The CDR3 sequence is 15 residues long. Germline-derived CDR1 and CDR2 are LGHNT and FRNRAP.

This chain joins TRBV10-3 and TRBJ2-5; 8 bases are shared with TRBD2. The CDR3 is 16 amino acids. J lost 1 base, V lost 0 bases, and 4 bases had no gene match. The germline CDR1 and CDR2 sequences are ENHRY and SYGVKD. The CDR3 nucleotides read TGTGCCATCAGTGAGTCGAAGGCGGGGGGCCAAGAGACCCAGTACTTC. Translating gives CAISESKAGGQETQYF.

This rearrangement joins TRBV14 to TRBJ2-3; D is possibly TRBD2 (5 bases). Germline-derived CDR1 and CDR2 are SGHDN and FVKESK. The CDR3 extends over 14 amino acids. Trimming pared 4 bases from V and 3 bases from J, leaving 11 bases between. The CDR3 nucleotides read TGTGCCAGCAGCCCCATCGGGGAGACAGATACGCAGTATTTT. It yields the protein CASSPIGETDTQYF.

Only one count was recorded for this clone. J is TRBJ1-4 and V is TRBV4-1; maybe TRBD1 (5 bases). This CDR3 is built from 15 residues. CDR1 MGHRA and CDR2 YSYEKL come from the germline V gene. V was cut by 0 bases and J by 8 bases, with 13 bases left in between. The CDR3 nucleotides read TGCGCCAGCAGCCAAGATTCAGGGTTGCCCGAAAAACTGTTTTTT. This translates into CASSQDSGLPEKLFF.

The V and J genes are TRBV19 and TRBJ1-6; 7 bases agree with TRBD1. The CDR3 has 13 amino acids. Germline trimming cut 4 bases from V and 9 bases from J; bases unmatched to any gene: 3. The V gene's germline CDR1 is LNHDA and CDR2 SQIVND (reference sequence). CDR3: CASSTDRSSPLHF. CDR3 coding DNA: TGTGCCAGTAGTACGGACAGGAGTTCACCCCTCCACTTT.

V and J are TRBV6-1 and TRBJ1-2, with 8 bases that match TRBD1. Looked up from germline, CDR1 is MNHNS and CDR2 is SASEGT. This CDR3 comprises 13 residues. J lost 5 bases, V lost 8 bases, and 7 bases had no gene match. CDR3 bases: TGTGCCAGCGCACACCGGACAGGGTATGGCTACACCTTC. Its translation: CASAHRTGYGYTF.

This chain links TRBV30 with TRBJ1-2, with D possibly matching TRBD1 (6 bases). The CDR3 length is 14 residues. Trimming stripped 5 bases from V and 8 bases from J, with 21 bases between. From germline, CDR1 is GTSNPN and CDR2 SVGIG (reference sequence). The CDR3 protein is CAWDRDTVVEGYTF. CDR3 DNA sequence: TGTGCCTGGGACCGGGACACGGTGGTAGAGGGCTACACCTTC.

The chain is built from TRBV7-6 and TRBJ2-5; 7 bases match TRBD1. Germline V gene sequence: CDR1 SGHVS, CDR2 FNYEAQ. This CDR3 is 14 amino acids long. V was pared by 1 base and J by 5 bases, with 4 bases of the junction left unmatched. In DNA, the CDR3 is TGTGCCAGCAGCTTAGGACAGGGCATGGAGACCCAGTACTTC. This encodes CASSLGQGMETQYF.

The chain joins TRBV4-2 to TRBJ2-2; D perhaps matches TRBD2 (5 bases). Germline V gene data show CDR1 as LGHNA and CDR2 as YNFKEQ. CDR3 length equals 16 residues. V was cut by 2 bases and J by 4 bases, with 14 bases left in between. CDR3 loop: CASSQMDFHLTGELFF. DNA of the CDR3: TGTGCCAGCAGCCAAATGGACTTCCATCTCACCGGGGAGCTGTTTTTT.

This clone was seen a handful of times. This chain uses TRBV28 with TRBJ1-6; 9 bases match TRBD1. From germline, CDR1 is MDHEN and CDR2 SYDVKM. After removal of 6 bases from V and 7 bases from J, the junction contained 10 bases not matched to a gene. The CDR3 has 16 amino acids. CDR3 nucleotide sequence: TGTGCCAGCAGAGAAAAGCCCGGGACAGGGAATTCACCCCTCCACTTT. It translates to CASREKPGTGNSPLHF.

This chain joins TRBV20-1 and TRBJ1-1; D gene ambiguous. The CDR3 sequence is 11 residues long. V was pared by 3 bases and J by 3 bases, with 5 bases between. The germline CDR1 and CDR2 sequences are DFQATT and SNEGSKA (reference sequence). The CDR3 DNA follows: TGCAGTGCTAGTGGAGACACTGAAGCTTTCTTT. It translates to CSASGDTEAFF.

This chain connects TRBV19 to TRBJ2-3, with 9 bases lining up with TRBD2. Germline V lookup: CDR1 LNHDA, CDR2 SQIVND (reference sequence). V gave up 6 bases and J gave up 1 base; unmatched junction bases: 2. The CDR3 runs to 14 residues. The CDR3 spells CASRRGGGTDTQYF. CDR3 coding DNA: TGTGCCAGTAGGCGGGGGGGCGGCACAGATACGCAGTATTTT.

V and J are TRBV30 and TRBJ1-4, with TRBD1 as a possible D gene (5 bases). Trimming shortened V by 6 bases and J by 5 bases, and 16 bases separated the two germline ends. The CDR3 runs to 14 residues. Germline lookup yields CDR1 GTSNPN and CDR2 SVGIG (reference sequence). CDR3 region: CACFSRGGNEKLFF. In DNA, the CDR3 is TGTGCCTGTTTCTCTAGGGGCGGAAATGAAAAACTGTTTTTT.